A single sample gave rise to the 14 T cell receptor beta chains below, sequenced in a study of cytomegalovirus exposure and HLA in healthy donors. PCR primers comprised 60 Vbeta and 13 Jbeta primers. Here immunoSEQ multiplex PCR was the method, and the copy in TCRdb shows in-frame clones only, minus some. The data contain about 130,000 clones, around 80% of them singletons. The sample taken for sequencing was PBMCs. The receptors here all came from a young man in good health and CMV-seronegative.

The chain has TRBV11-2 and TRBJ2-3; a possible D gene is TRBD2 (5 bases). V shed 0 bases and J shed 0 bases, with 7 bases lying between them. This CDR3 spans 15 amino acids. From germline, CDR1 is SGHAT and CDR2 FQNNGV. CDR3 DNA: TGTGCCAGCAGCTTAGACGGGATTAGCACAGATACGCAGTATTTT. The encoded protein is CASSLDGISTDTQYF. Supplemented by reference TRBV11-2 and TRBJ2-3, the full variable domain reads EAGVAQSPRYKIIEKRQSVAFWCNPISGHATLYWYQQILGQGPKLLIQFQNNGVVDDSQLPKDRFSAERLKGVDSTLKIQPAKLEDSAVYLCASSLDGISTDTQYFGPGTRLTVL.

This clone was seen only once. This chain links TRBV6-5 with TRBJ2-7; D may be TRBD2 (6 bases). Trimming shortened V by 2 bases and J by 4 bases, and 9 bases separated the two germline ends. The germline V gene encodes CDR1 MNHEY and CDR2 SVGAGI. The CDR3 has 13 residues. The DNA of the CDR3 is TGTGCCAGCAGTTACGGGGGGACGTACGAGCAGTACTTC. It codes for CASSYGGTYEQYF.

CDR3 sequence reads: CASSLDFGANEKLFF. The CDR3 DNA sequence: TGTGCCAGCAGCTTAGACTTCGGAGCAAATGAAAAACTGTTTTTT. The rearrangement joins TRBV7-2 to TRBJ1-4; no clear D gene. This CDR3 region has 15 residues. Trimming left V 1 base short and J 5 bases short, with 11 bases between. CDR1 is SGHTA and CDR2 is FQGNSA in the germline V gene.

The gene calls are TRBV9 and TRBJ2-7; 16 positions agree with TRBD2. With 2 bases clipped from V and 6 bases from J, the junction kept 5 bases outside the gene matches. Germline values: CDR1 SGDLS, CDR2 YYNGEE. The CDR3 runs 16 residues. In DNA, the CDR3 is TGTGCCAGCAGCGTGGGACTAGCGGGAGGGCCCCGCGAGCAGTACTTC. Translated: CASSVGLAGGPREQYF.

This chain connects TRBV4-2 to TRBJ1-5; TRBD1 aligns across 7 bases. The CDR3 totals 16 residues. Trimming took 0 bases from V and 6 from J; bases not matched to a gene: 8. Per the germline V gene, CDR1 is LGHNA and CDR2 is YNFKEQ. Written as DNA, the CDR3 is TGTGCCAGCAGCCAAGACGGCAGGGGGTCAGGTCAGCCCCAGCATTTT. The encoded protein is CASSQDGRGSGQPQHF.

V and J are TRBV10-1 and TRBJ2-7, with 7 positions matching TRBD2. The CDR3 extends over 14 amino acids. V was clipped by 3 bases and J by 2 bases; unmatched bases: 4. CDR1 and CDR2 from the germline V gene are WNHNN and SYGVQD (reference sequence). The CDR3 spells CASSDLGRPYEQYF. As DNA, the CDR3 is TGCGCCAGCAGTGACCTCGGGAGGCCCTACGAGCAGTACTTC.

The chain carries TRBV7-9 and TRBJ1-5; 11 bases are shared with TRBD1. V dropped 5 bases and J dropped 7; count of bases not matched to a gene: 7. Germline CDR1 and CDR2: SEHNR and FQNEAQ (reference sequence). This CDR3 has 15 amino acids. Here the CDR3 reads CASSIGQGAGQPQHF. The CDR3 nucleotides read TGTGCCAGCAGCATTGGACAGGGGGCTGGACAGCCCCAGCATTTT.

This clone showed up just a few times. The chain combines TRBV7-2 with TRBJ1-4, with 7 bases aligning to TRBD1. The CDR3 runs 17 residues. Germline V gives CDR1 SGHTA, CDR2 FQGNSA. V lost 5 bases to trimming and J lost 5 bases; unmatched junction nucleotides: 14. The CDR3 is CASSLNPRQGPNEKLFF. The DNA for the CDR3 is TGTGCCAGCAGCCTGAACCCTCGACAGGGACCGAATGAAAAACTGTTTTTT.

The gene calls are TRBV19 and TRBJ2-7, with D possibly matching TRBD2 (5 bases). Germline V gene lookup returns CDR1 LNHDA and CDR2 SQIVND (reference sequence). Trimming pared 0 bases from V and 2 bases from J, leaving 11 bases between. The CDR3 is 15 amino acids. CDR3 coding DNA: TGTGCCAGTAGTATAGATGGCCTGGGAGCCTACGAGCAGTACTTC. Its translation is CASSIDGLGAYEQYF.

The chain joins TRBV5-8 to TRBJ1-6, with a tentative D call TRBD1 (5 bases). V was trimmed by 4 bases and J by 7 bases, leaving 18 bases between them. The germline CDR1 and CDR2 sequences are SGHTS and YDEGEE. CDR3 length: 16 amino acids. The CDR3 nucleotides are TGTGCCAGCAGCGGGGCGGGGTGGGACTTAAATTCACCCCTCCACTTT. Translation: CASSGAGWDLNSPLHF. Complete variable domain (other parts from reference TRBV5-8 and TRBJ1-6): EAGVTQSPTHLIKTRGQQATLRCSPISGHTSVYWYQQALGLGLQFLLWYDEGEERNRGNFPPRFSGRQFPNYSSELNVNALELEDSALYLCASSGAGWDLNSPLHFGNGTRLTVT.

The rearrangement uses TRBV15 and TRBJ2-5, with a weak D call TRBD2 (5 bases). The CDR3 contains 14 residues. Trimming removed 4 bases from V and 5 bases from J, with 14 bases in between. CDR1 is LNHNV and CDR2 is YYDKDF in the germline V gene (reference sequence). This CDR3 reads CATSTGWPGETQYF. CDR3 in DNA: TGTGCCACCAGCACGGGGTGGCCGGGGGAGACCCAGTACTTC.

This chain connects TRBV28 to TRBJ2-7; a possible D gene is TRBD1 (5 bases). Trimming left V 5 bases short and J 4 bases short, with 15 bases between. CDR3 size: 14 residues. Germline V gene sequence: CDR1 MDHEN, CDR2 SYDVKM. CDR3 loop: CASSLQDGVYEQYF. DNA for the CDR3: TGTGCCAGCAGTCTACAGGATGGTGTGTACGAGCAGTACTTC.

The rearrangement joins TRBV13 to TRBJ2-7; 14 bases are a match to TRBD2. The CDR3 length is 16 residues. The V and J ends lost 0 bases and 6 bases, in that order; junction bases with no gene match: 4. Germline CDR1 is PRHDT and CDR2 is FYEKMQ (reference sequence). The CDR3 DNA is TGTGCCAGCAGCTTAGGGACTAGCGGGGGGGCTGGCGAGCAGTACTTC. Its protein product is CASSLGTSGGAGEQYF.

The CDR3 loop is CASSWGLAGGYQETQYF. The CDR3 DNA is TGTGCCAGCAGCTGGGGACTAGCGGGGGGGTACCAAGAGACCCAGTACTTC. V and J are TRBV7-9 and TRBJ2-5, with 16 positions matching TRBD2. V shed 4 bases, J shed 0 bases, and the junction held 2 bases outside the gene matches. CDR3 length equals 17 residues. Germline values: CDR1 SEHNR, CDR2 FQNEAQ (reference sequence).